The sequence of this T cell receptor beta chain was determined in a study of tumor-infiltrating lymphocytes in primary liver carcinoma. Study details: Tissue type made little difference to sample yields of roughly 3.65 to 7.13 million productive TCRbeta reads.

There are 14 residues in the CDR3. V lost 3 bases to trimming and J lost 7 bases, with 13 bases between them. RNA and DNA were co-extracted from 20-30 mg of unsorted bulk tissue. Reverse transcription of 450 to 500 ng total RNA with a constant-region primer produced TCR beta cDNA. Libraries for TCR beta were built through three nested multiplex PCR rounds, which together made up a slightly modified ARM-PCR procedure. Each of the first two PCR rounds ran roughly 9 cycles with TRBV1-TRBV30 forward and C-beta reverse primers. TCRdb recomputed calls from the multiplex PCR reads with MiXCR, one row per CDR3 protein. This repertoire shows more than 95,000 distinct CDR3 sequences, 64% found once; its top ten account for 7.5% to 8.5%. This clonotype was counted only a few times. This may arise from a read error, as a much more abundant clone is one base away.

This receptor was taken from a woman aged 55-69 years with primary liver carcinoma and hepatitis B virus infection. Source material: liver tumor tissue from sampling region 3. Subset given: tumor region T3, left-lateral pole. This chain connects TRBV12-3 or TRBV12-4 to TRBJ2-1; possible D gene TRBD2, 6 bases. The CDR3 region has the DNA TGTGCCAGCAGTTTGGCAAGCGGACTAAATGAGCAGTTCTTC. This encodes CASSLASGLNEQFF.